This TCR beta chain originates from a study of shared clonotypes between healthy human individuals. Background on the study: The study enrolled two women and three men aged 18 to 49.

It was across several immunoSEQ plates that each subset's genomic DNA was evenly split. Original processing notes: ImmunoSEQ yielded junction-only sequences lacking quality scores, so filtering differed. Clones were sequenced by immunoSEQ multiplex PCR, and TCRdb holds only the in-frame ones, with some missing. The V and J calls and clone size are taken from that table; D and trimming were inferred from the DNA. The table lists around 2,000,000 clones, just over 90% of them singletons. Naive CD8 cells comprised CD45RO-negative, CCR7-positively selected cells, excluding terminally differentiated effector memory CD45RA+ cells. Donors had no recently reported acute infections or vaccinations and were HIV-negative. Trimming pared 3 bases from V and 3 bases from J, leaving 8 bases between. The CDR3 sequence is 13 residues long. Germline lookup yields CDR1 ENHRY and CDR2 SYGVKD.

Source material: naive CD8+ T cells from PBMCs. The TCR comes from a man aged 18-30 years in good health. Some clones in this sample may be carry-over from other donors' samples. This rearrangement joins TRBV10-3 to TRBJ1-1; D gene uncertain. The CDR3 here is CAISEQSYTEAFF. CDR3 DNA sequence: TGTGCCATCAGTGAACAGAGCTACACTGAAGCTTTCTTT.